This T cell receptor beta chain was obtained from a study of T cells expressing NK-cell markers. Study summary: It was from sorted CD3+CD56+NKG2C+, CD3+CD56+NKG2C- and CD3+CD56-NKG2C+ T cells that TCR beta repertoires came.

The CDR3 loop spans 18 amino acids. Germline V gene lookup returns CDR1 DFQATT and CDR2 SNEGSKA (reference sequence). Reanalyzing the 5' RACE reads, TCRdb keeps one entry per CDR3 protein, without DNA. The sample includes a few hundred thousand distinct CDR3 sequences. J is TRBJ2-7 and V is TRBV20-1; checking the TCRdb D call of TRBD1 is not possible without DNA. The receptor was derived from a man aged 18-69 years in good health. Specimen: blood T cells: a sorted CD56 or NKG2C T cell subset, CD4+ or CD8+ T cells, or bulk PBMC T cells (not recorded which). This chain's CDR3 is CSARARDRAPAESYEQYF.